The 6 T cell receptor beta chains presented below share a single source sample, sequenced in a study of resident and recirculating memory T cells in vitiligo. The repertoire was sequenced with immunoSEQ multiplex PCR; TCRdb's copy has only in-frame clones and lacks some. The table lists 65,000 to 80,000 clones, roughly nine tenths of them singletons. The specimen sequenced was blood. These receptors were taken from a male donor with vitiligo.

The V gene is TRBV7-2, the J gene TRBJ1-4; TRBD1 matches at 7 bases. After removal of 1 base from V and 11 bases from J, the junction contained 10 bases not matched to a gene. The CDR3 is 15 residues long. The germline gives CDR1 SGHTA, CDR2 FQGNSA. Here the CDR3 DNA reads TGTGCCAGCAGCTTAGGGAGACAGGGCGAGGGGAAACTGTTTTTT. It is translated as CASSLGRQGEGKLFF.

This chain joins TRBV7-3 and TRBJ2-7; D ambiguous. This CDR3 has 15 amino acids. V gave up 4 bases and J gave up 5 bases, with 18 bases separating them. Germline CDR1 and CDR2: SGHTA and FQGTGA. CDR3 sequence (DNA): TGTGCCAGCAGCTGTCGGGTTAGCACTCTCAACGAGCAGTACTTC. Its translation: CASSCRVSTLNEQYF.

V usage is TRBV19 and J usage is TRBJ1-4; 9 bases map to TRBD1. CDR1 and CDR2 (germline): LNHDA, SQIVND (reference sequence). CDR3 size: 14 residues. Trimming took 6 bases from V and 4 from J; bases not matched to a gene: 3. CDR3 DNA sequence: TGTGCCAGTAGGCTGGACAGGGGTAATGAAAAACTGTTTTTT. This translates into CASRLDRGNEKLFF.

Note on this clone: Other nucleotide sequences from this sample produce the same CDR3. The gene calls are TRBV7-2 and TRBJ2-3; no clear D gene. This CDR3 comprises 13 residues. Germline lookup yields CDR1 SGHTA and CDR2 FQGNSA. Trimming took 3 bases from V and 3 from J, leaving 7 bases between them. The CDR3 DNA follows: TGTGCCAGCAGCTTCTGGCGGACAGATACGCAGTATTTT. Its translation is CASSFWRTDTQYF.

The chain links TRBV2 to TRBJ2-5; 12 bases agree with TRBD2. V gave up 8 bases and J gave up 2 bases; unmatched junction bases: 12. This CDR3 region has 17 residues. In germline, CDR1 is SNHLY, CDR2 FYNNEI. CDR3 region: CASRWGTSGQVQETQYF. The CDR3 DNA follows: TGTGCCAGCCGCTGGGGGACTAGCGGGCAGGTGCAAGAGACCCAGTACTTC.

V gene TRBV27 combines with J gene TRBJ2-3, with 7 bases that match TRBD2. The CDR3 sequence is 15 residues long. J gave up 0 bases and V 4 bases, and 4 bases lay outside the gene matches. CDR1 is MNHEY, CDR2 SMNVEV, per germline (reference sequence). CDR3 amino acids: CASSSPSGSTDTQYF. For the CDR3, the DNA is TGTGCCAGCAGTTCCCCTAGCGGTAGCACAGATACGCAGTATTTT.